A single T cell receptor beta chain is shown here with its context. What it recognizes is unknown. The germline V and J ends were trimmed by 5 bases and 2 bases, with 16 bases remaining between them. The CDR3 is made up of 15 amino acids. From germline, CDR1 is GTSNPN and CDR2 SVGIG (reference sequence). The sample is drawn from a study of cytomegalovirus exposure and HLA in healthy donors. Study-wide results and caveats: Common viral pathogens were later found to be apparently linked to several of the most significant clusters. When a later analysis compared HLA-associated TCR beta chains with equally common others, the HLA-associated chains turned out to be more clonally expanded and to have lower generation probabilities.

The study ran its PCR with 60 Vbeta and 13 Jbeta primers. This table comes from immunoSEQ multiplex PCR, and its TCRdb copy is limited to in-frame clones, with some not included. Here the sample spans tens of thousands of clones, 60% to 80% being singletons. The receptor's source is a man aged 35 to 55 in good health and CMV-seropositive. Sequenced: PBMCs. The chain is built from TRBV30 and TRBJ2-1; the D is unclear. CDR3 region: CAWVRFGEAYNEQFF. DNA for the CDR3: TGTGCCTGGGTGCGGTTCGGAGAAGCCTACAATGAGCAGTTCTTC.